A selection of T cell receptor beta chains follows, all from one sample in a study of Ad26.COV2.S vaccination and SARS-CoV-2 variants. Sequencing was performed with immunoSEQ multiplex PCR; in TCRdb, only in-frame clones are kept and a portion is missing. The sample has some 350,000 clones; about 91% are singletons. This material consisted of peripheral blood, taken after recovery from COVID-19. The receptors derive from a human donor who had recovered from COVID-19. The CDR3 runs from the conserved cysteine through the conserved F or W. A row's size may be missing; if present it is once, few, many or a size class.

clone_size v_call cdr3_aa
. TRBV19 CASSPQAGAGKLFF
. TRBV5-1 CASSLDGRSNTGELFF
. TRBV14 CASSQVRQGEAFF
. TRBV19 CASSANRGGKETQYF
. TRBV27 CASSSHRDNYGYTF
. TRBV7-2 CASSPGHYGYTF
. TRBV6-6 CASSSYTSGGYEQYF
. TRBV6-1 CASSEAAVYGYTF
. TRBV10-2 CASSDWSLGHPGANVLTF
. TRBV9 CASSTVSERGSSYEQYF
. TRBV2 CASSGLETETQYF
. TRBV2 CASSEHRSHSNQPQHF
. TRBV20-1 CSGLLYNEQFF
. TRBV20-1 CSASREAKNIQYF
. TRBV5-4 CASSSWGVDTQYF
once TRBV18 CASSPSWAEAFF
. TRBV3-1/TRBV3-2 CASSPTRGAVNGYTF
. TRBV10-1 CASKVALNTEAFF
. TRBV27 CASSFSGTQYF
. TRBV6-5 CASLPQGGAPPEAFF